Presented here are 13 T cell receptor beta chains from one specimen sequenced in a study of patients and donors after allogeneic stem cell transplantation. TCRdb recomputed calls from the RT-PCR reads with MiXCR, one row per CDR3 protein. The sample includes about 960,000 distinct CDR3 sequences, 15% to 20% of them seen just once. Sequenced sample: blood, either unsorted or a sorted T cell fraction (not recorded which). These receptors all come from a human donor who was either an allogeneic HSCT recipient or a stem cell or donor lymphocyte infusion donor (not recorded which). It is not recorded whose cells these are; they may come from a transplant donor.

This chain joins TRBV6-2 or TRBV6-3 and TRBJ2-5; 7 bases are a match to TRBD2. Germline CDR1 is MNHEY and CDR2 is SVGEGT. J was trimmed by 3 bases and V by 7 bases; bases with no gene match: 8. This CDR3 region has 14 residues. For the CDR3, the DNA is TGTGCCAGCACCAGATCTAGCGGAAAAGAGACCCAGTACTTC. Translated: CASTRSSGKETQYF.

This chain joins TRBV6-2 or TRBV6-3 and TRBJ2-3; no definite D call. V was pared by 4 bases and J by 3 bases, with 8 bases between. This CDR3 comprises 13 residues. Germline V gene data show CDR1 as MNHEY and CDR2 as SVGEGT. The CDR3 DNA follows: TGTGCCAGCAGTTTTCCGTGGACAGATACGCAGTATTTT. Its translation is CASSFPWTDTQYF.

The chain joins TRBV7-3 to TRBJ2-1; 7 nucleotides align to TRBD2. The V gene's germline CDR1 is SGHTA and CDR2 FQGTGA. This CDR3 contains 16 residues. V shed 4 bases and J 6 bases; nucleotides not matched to a gene: 12. The CDR3 bases are TGTGCCAGCAGCTCCCAAGGGTGGGAGGGCCGCAATGAGCAGTTCTTC. This gives the protein CASSSQGWEGRNEQFF. Together with reference TRBV7-3 and TRBJ2-1, the CDR3 gives the full variable domain: GAGVSQTPSNKVTEKGKYVELRCDPISGHTALYWYRQSLGQGPEFLIYFQGTGAADDSGLPNDRFFAVRPEGSVSTLKIQRTERGDSAVYLCASSSQGWEGRNEQFFGPGTRLTVL.

This clonotype was seen more than once but under ten times. V is TRBV21-1 and J is TRBJ2-5; the tabulated D call, TRBD2, remains unverified against the DNA. TRBV21-1 constitutes a pseudogene. CDR3 length: 14 residues. CDR3 sequence reads: CASTRGGVWETQYF. The CDR3 DNA is TGTGCCAGCACCAGGGGAGGGGTTTGGGAGACCCAGTACTTC.

The chain links TRBV2 to TRBJ2-3, with 9 bases fitting TRBD2. The germline V gene has CDR1 SNHLY and CDR2 FYNNEI. V was pared by 1 base and J by 11 bases, with 4 bases of the junction left unmatched. This CDR3 region has 13 residues. The CDR3 DNA is TGTGCCAGCAGTGAAGTTTCGACTAGCGGGCAGTATTTT. Translating gives CASSEVSTSGQYF.

This chain links TRBV10-1 with TRBJ2-7, with no clear D. The CDR3 has 13 residues. Trimming cost V 5 bases and J 0 bases, with 8 bases left between them. Germline V lookup: CDR1 WNHNN, CDR2 SYGVQD (reference sequence). For the CDR3, the DNA is TGCGCCAGCAGTAACTCTAGCTCCTACGAGCAGTACTTC. Translation: CASSNSSSYEQYF.

This clonotype was recorded a few times. The chain has TRBV3-1 and TRBJ2-7; D possibly corresponds to TRBD1 (6 bases). Germline V gives CDR1 LGHDT, CDR2 YNNKEL (reference sequence). This CDR3 comprises 13 residues. Deletions cut 4 bases from V and 4 bases from J, with 11 bases between. DNA for the CDR3: TGTGCCAGCAGCCGGGGGCTGTTTTACGAGCAGTACTTC. Encoded protein: CASSRGLFYEQYF.

The J gene is TRBJ1-5, the V gene TRBV12-3 or TRBV12-4; the D gene is possibly TRBD1 (5 bases). The CDR3 runs 14 residues. Trimming pared 3 bases from V and 5 bases from J, leaving 11 bases between. CDR3 nucleotides: TGTGCCAGCAGTTTTTGGGTAGGGGATCAGCCCCAGCATTTT. Translating it yields CASSFWVGDQPQHF.

V and J are TRBV10-3 and TRBJ2-1; no clear D. CDR1 ENHRY and CDR2 SYGVKD come from the germline V gene. The V gene lost 4 bases and the J gene lost 1 base, with 8 bases spanning the gap. This CDR3 has 14 amino acids. DNA for the CDR3: TGTGCCATCAGTGGAATCCTTTCCTACAATGAGCAGTTCTTC. Translating gives CAISGILSYNEQFF.

This clonotype was seen a few times. This chain connects TRBV29-1 to TRBJ2-3; D remains ambiguous. The CDR3 is 12 amino acids. The V gene lost 7 bases and the J gene lost 2 bases, with 10 bases spanning the gap. Germline assignment: CDR1 SQVTM and CDR2 ANQGSEA. This chain's CDR3 is CSASPVTDTQYF. CDR3 coding DNA: TGCAGCGCGTCCCCGGTCACAGATACGCAGTATTTT.

This chain links TRBV7-6 with TRBJ2-5; D remains unclear. V lost 2 bases and J 1 base, leaving 8 bases between the germline ends. Germline lookup yields CDR1 SGHVS and CDR2 FNYEAQ. This CDR3 is 14 amino acids long. The DNA for the CDR3 is TGTGCCAGCAGCTTACGGGTTCTCCAAGAGACCCAGTACTTC. This encodes CASSLRVLQETQYF.

The chain joins TRBV5-5 to TRBJ2-7, with D unresolved. CDR3 size: 13 residues. Germline values: CDR1 SGHKS, CDR2 YYEKEE (reference sequence). V was pared by 0 bases and J by 3 bases, with 7 bases between. CDR3 region: CASSLDVDYEQYF. The CDR3 DNA follows: TGTGCCAGCAGCTTGGACGTGGACTACGAGCAGTACTTC.

The chain employs TRBV27 and TRBJ2-7; D may be TRBD2 (5 bases). The CDR3 spans 13 residues. Germline-derived CDR1 and CDR2 are MNHEY and SMNVEV (reference sequence). The V end was cut by 4 bases, the J end by 2 bases, with 9 bases between. The CDR3 loop is CASSSGVPYEQYF. Here the CDR3 DNA reads TGTGCCAGCAGTTCCGGGGTACCCTACGAGCAGTACTTC.